The present TCR beta chain was sequenced within a study of radiotherapy plus CTLA-4 blockade in lung cancer. Study background: Among patients, about 17% showed objective responses, and approximately 30% had disease control. Findings of the study overall: Early blood T cell clone dynamics, with interferon-beta, were reported to best predict response. After treatment with radiotherapy plus ipilimumab, TCR clones that came from the tumor expanded in blood.

The study treated chemo-refractory metastatic non-small-cell lung cancer patients with focal radiation plus ipilimumab CTLA-4 blockade. A remark on this clone: Its antigen is as yet unknown.

Data came from immunoSEQ multiplex PCR; TCRdb stores just in-frame clones and leaves some out. The sample carries about 78,000 clones, 70% to 90% recorded once. Sequences were derived from peripheral blood, sampled from a patient treated with radiotherapy plus ipilimumab. This receptor was identified in a human donor with non-small cell lung cancer who had stable disease on radiotherapy plus ipilimumab.

The CDR3: CASSLSGGEYDYGYTF. In DNA, the CDR3 is TGTGCCAGCAGTTTATCGGGCGGGGAATACGACTATGGCTACACCTTC. V usage is TRBV28 and J usage is TRBJ1-2, with D unclear. CDR3 length equals 16 residues. V lost 1 base to trimming and J lost 3 bases, with 15 bases between them. CDR1 is MDHEN and CDR2 is SYDVKM in the germline V gene.